The 9 T cell receptor beta chains in this list originate from one sample, sequenced in a study of blood T cells in healthy people across ages. Primers used in a second PCR of roughly 7 to 11 cycles were a sample-barcoded 5' primer and a J-beta primer mix. TCRdb recomputed calls from the 5' RACE reads with MiXCR, one row per CDR3 protein. This table holds more than 1,000,000 distinct CDR3 sequences, approximately 25% found once. The sample was also linked to a second study, of T cells of mothers and their children.

Specimen: blood. These receptors were obtained from a girl aged 2 to 10 in good health.

Remarks on this clonotype: One junction end disagrees with the germline gene, perhaps due to a read error. This rearrangement joins TRBV19 to TRBJ2-1; tentatively, D is TRBD2 (6 bases). This CDR3 comprises 13 residues. The germline gives CDR1 LNHDA, CDR2 SQIVND (reference sequence). DNA for the CDR3: TGTGCCAGTAGTCTGGGAGGTCACAATCAGCAGTTCTTC. Protein product: CASSLGGHNQQFF.

A few counts support this clonotype. V gene TRBV15 combines with J gene TRBJ2-5; 8 bases are shared with TRBD2. The DNA end is more similar to TRBJ2-1, so the J call may be wrong. The germline V gene has CDR1 LNHNV and CDR2 YYDKDF (reference sequence). The CDR3 has 20 amino acids. For the CDR3, the DNA is TGTGCCACCAGCATACCTTTGGGACTAGTCCCTAAAAACCCTTACAATGAGCAGTTCTTC. Translation: CATSIPLGLVPKNPYNEQFF.

The V and J genes are TRBV4-1 and TRBJ1-2; 7 bases match TRBD1. V gave up 2 bases and J gave up 4 bases; unmatched junction bases: 10. Germline V gives CDR1 MGHRA, CDR2 YSYEKL. The CDR3 is 16 residues long. CDR3 amino acids: CASSQTPGTAFYGYTF. In DNA, the CDR3 is TGCGCCAGCAGCCAAACGCCGGGGACAGCATTCTATGGCTACACCTTC.

In its sample, this clonotype was seen once. V gene TRBV9 combines with J gene TRBJ2-3; 8 bases are a match to TRBD2. This CDR3 is built from 15 residues. CDR1 is SGDLS and CDR2 is YYNGEE in the germline V gene. The ends lost 4 bases at V and 5 bases at J; junction bases unmatched: 9. CDR3 residues: CASSLGRGGLDTQYF. The CDR3 region has the DNA TGTGCCAGCAGCCTCGGTCGGGGGGGGCTAGATACGCAGTATTTT.

The V call is TRBV5-4, the J call TRBJ2-3; 8 bases are shared with TRBD2. The CDR3 runs 16 residues. V trimming: 3 bases; J trimming: 0 bases; junction bases outside the gene matches: 6. The germline V gene has CDR1 SGHNT and CDR2 YYREEE (reference sequence). The CDR3 is CASSYAGTRSTDTQYF. The CDR3 nucleotides are TGTGCCAGCAGCTACGCCGGGACTAGAAGCACAGATACGCAGTATTTT. The complete variable domain, with remaining parts taken from reference TRBV5-4 and TRBJ2-3, reads ETGVTQSPTHLIKTRGQQVTLRCSSQSGHNTVSWYQQALGQGPQFIFQYYREEENGRGNFPPRFSGLQFPNYSSELNVNALELDDSALYLCASSYAGTRSTDTQYFGPGTRLTVL.

V gene TRBV29-1 combines with J gene TRBJ2-7; TRBD1 matches at 11 bases. CDR3 length: 14 amino acids. CDR1 is SQVTM, CDR2 ANQGSEA, per germline. V lost 5 bases to trimming and J lost 7 bases; unmatched junction nucleotides: 10. Written as DNA, the CDR3 is TGCAGCGTTCCCTCGGGACAGGGGGTTATGGAGCAGTACTTC. It yields the protein CSVPSGQGVMEQYF.

V gene TRBV7-9 combines with J gene TRBJ2-5, with TRBD2 matching 7 bases. V dropped 2 bases and J dropped 3; count of bases not matched to a gene: 15. The CDR3 runs 18 residues. Germline CDR1 and CDR2: SEHNR and FQNEAQ (reference sequence). CDR3 sequence reads: CASSLMLSSGLFKETQYF. In nucleotides, the CDR3 is TGTGCCAGCAGCTTAATGTTGTCTAGCGGTTTATTCAAAGAGACCCAGTACTTC.

This clonotype was counted between two and nine times. For the CDR3, the DNA is TGCAGCGTTCTAAAACCCGTGACAGGGACGGGCTACGAGCAGTACTTC. Encoded protein: CSVLKPVTGTGYEQYF. The rearrangement joins TRBV29-1 to TRBJ2-5; 7 bases map to TRBD1. The J call may be incorrect, as the DNA end agrees better with TRBJ2-7. Germline V gene sequence: CDR1 SQVTM, CDR2 ANQGSEA. The CDR3 has 16 residues.

This clonotype was recorded a few times. The V call is TRBV27, the J call TRBJ2-3; D might be TRBD1 (5 bases). Trimming removed 4 bases at V and 4 bases at J, with 12 bases between. The CDR3 contains 14 residues. Germline lookup yields CDR1 MNHEY and CDR2 SMNVEV (reference sequence). The CDR3 loop reads CASSWADRSDTQYF. The DNA for the CDR3 is TGTGCCAGCAGTTGGGCAGACAGATCAGATACGCAGTATTTT.